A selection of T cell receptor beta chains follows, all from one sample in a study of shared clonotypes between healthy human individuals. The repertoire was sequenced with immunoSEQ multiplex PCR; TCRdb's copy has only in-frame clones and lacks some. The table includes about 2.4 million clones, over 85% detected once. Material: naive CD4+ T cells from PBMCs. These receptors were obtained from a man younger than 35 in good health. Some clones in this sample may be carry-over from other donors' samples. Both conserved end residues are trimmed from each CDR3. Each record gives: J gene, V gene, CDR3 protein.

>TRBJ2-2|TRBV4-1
ASSEYRIGAPGELF
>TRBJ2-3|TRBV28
ASSSTDSLDTQY
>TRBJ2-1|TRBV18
ASSPLLAGGLGNEQF
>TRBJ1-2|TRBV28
ASSVGQLSYGYT
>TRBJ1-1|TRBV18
ASSPRTGLNTEAF
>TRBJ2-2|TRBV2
ASNGGAGELF
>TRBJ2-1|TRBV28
ASSRAGDLGHNEQF
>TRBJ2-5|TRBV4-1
ASSHQGDYLQETQY
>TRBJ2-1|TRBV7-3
ASSQGLAAYNEQF
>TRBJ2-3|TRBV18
ASSPDYPTDTQY
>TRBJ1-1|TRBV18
ASSPLTVPMNTEAF
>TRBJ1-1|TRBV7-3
ASSFRQRAMNTEAF
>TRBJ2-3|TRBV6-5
ASSYNRRTDTQY
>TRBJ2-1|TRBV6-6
ASSGQIAGNYNEQF
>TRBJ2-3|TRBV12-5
ASGLVGGDTQY
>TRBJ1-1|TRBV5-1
ASSLASGTPREAF
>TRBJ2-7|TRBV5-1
ASSFWGQGDEQY
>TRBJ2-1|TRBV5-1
ASSFTTSGSPNEQF
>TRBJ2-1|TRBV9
ASSVLTGGAYNEQF
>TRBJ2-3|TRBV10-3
AARLGITDTQY
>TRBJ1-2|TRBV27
ASSFVGVNNYGYT
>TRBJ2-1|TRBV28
ASSPRLEQF
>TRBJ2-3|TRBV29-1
SVEGQGFSTDTQY
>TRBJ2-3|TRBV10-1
ASSEQAPGTQY
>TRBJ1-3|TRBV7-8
ASSLGARGSGNTIY
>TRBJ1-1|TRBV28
ASSSQGGPNTEAF
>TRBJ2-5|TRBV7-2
ASSLVGAVKQETQY
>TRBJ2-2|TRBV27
ASKSGGANTGELF
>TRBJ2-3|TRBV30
AWSKTSGRPDTQY
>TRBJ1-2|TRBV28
ASSLPGDGYT
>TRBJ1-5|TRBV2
ASSKGRTQPQH
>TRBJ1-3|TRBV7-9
ASSPRPAGSGNTIY